The present entry profiles one T cell receptor (beta chain) with its context. An end of the junction does not agree with germline; a read error may underlie this. The second PCR ran about 6 to 11 cycles with a sample-barcoded 5' primer and J-beta primers. TCRdb re-derived calls from the 5' RACE reads in MiXCR, one entry per CDR3 protein. The data hold hundreds of thousands of distinct CDR3 sequences, with 35% to 50% observed a single time. The sample originates from a study of blood T cells in healthy people across ages. This TCR was recovered from a man of 80 years or more in good health. Sequencing was performed on blood.

CDR3 DNA: TGTGTCAGCAGTTTACCGGGACAGGGAACAGATACGCAGTATTTT. As protein: CVSSLPGQGTDTQYF. The chain combines TRBV6-6 with TRBJ2-3; 9 nucleotides line up with TRBD1. CDR1 is MNHNY, CDR2 SVGAGI, per germline (reference sequence). The CDR3 contains 15 residues.